This T cell receptor (beta chain) derives from a study of T-cell memory formation after mild COVID-19. Study-level points and caveats: While clones contracting from day 15 to 85 were balanced between CD4 and CD8, later expanders leaned CD4+. For contracting clones, CD4+ ones sat mainly in CM and EM, CD8+ in EMRA.

The V end lost 2 bases, the J end lost 6 bases, and 8 bases lay between the germline ends. From germline, CDR1 is SEHNR and CDR2 FQNEAQ (reference sequence). The CDR3 length is 14 residues. This clonotype was seen a single time. What it binds is not known. 5'RACE primed at constant segments yielded TCR alpha and TCR beta cDNA libraries bearing sample barcodes and UMIs. Via MiXCR, TCRdb re-called the 5' RACE reads, giving one row per CDR3 protein. The data hold about 400,000 distinct CDR3 sequences, with about a sixth observed a single time. The chain links TRBV7-9 to TRBJ1-6, with D possibly being TRBD1 (5 bases). The sequence was obtained from a man younger than 30 who had mild COVID-19 (a few samples of this study predate the infection). Cell type and time point are not known. Sequencing was done on a sample of PBMCs or a T cell subset sorted from them (not recorded which). CDR3 sequence (DNA): TGTGCCAGCAGCTTATGGGGCATTAATTCACCCCTCCACTTT. Translating it yields CASSLWGINSPLHF.